This record looks at one T cell receptor (beta chain) sequence and its context. The CDR3 is 17 residues long. The V segment lost 2 bases and the J segment 3 bases; nucleotides outside the gene matches: 10. CDR1 is SGHTA and CDR2 is FQGNSA in the germline V gene. These data are taken from a study of blood T cell repertoires in COVID-19. Study-level background: Researchers got acute and convalescent COVID-19 samples from the United States, Italy and Spain.

Repertoires were generated with immunoSEQ multiplex PCR, while TCRdb's copy carries only in-frame clones and drops some. The sample lists a few hundred thousand clones, 86% occurring once. Sample: peripheral blood. The clonotype comes from a man in his forties who had recovered from COVID-19. The genes are TRBV7-2 and TRBJ2-1; 7 bases align to TRBD2. The CDR3 nucleotides are TGTGCCAGCAGCTTAATCGGCGGGGGTGGTAACTACAATGAGCAGTTCTTC. This sequence encodes CASSLIGGGGNYNEQFF.